Presented here are 3 T cell receptor beta chains from one specimen sequenced in a study of Graves' ophthalmopathy and Graves' hyperthyroidism. The authors amplified TCR beta CDR3 regions from RNA transcripts. Following a first-round RT-PCR that used HTBI primers, a second-round multiplex PCR was carried out. In TCRdb, the multiplex PCR reads were re-called with MiXCR into one record per CDR3 protein. The table records 500,000 to 700,000 distinct CDR3 sequences, roughly 20% of them present only once. Material: peripheral blood. These receptors were obtained from a woman under 30 with stable Graves' hyperthyroidism. Some clones in this sample may be carry-over from other donors' samples.

The genes are TRBV15 and TRBJ1-1; no clear D gene. This CDR3 is 12 amino acids long. From germline, CDR1 is LNHNV and CDR2 YYDKDF (reference sequence). With 1 base removed from V and 7 bases from J, the gap between germline ends came to 7 bases. DNA for the CDR3: TGTGCCACCAGCAGAGGTGGGGATGAAGCTTTCTTT. Its translation is CATSRGGDEAFF.

This clonotype was detected many times. The chain recombines TRBV12-3 or TRBV12-4 with TRBJ1-1; D call uncertain. The ends were cut back, 0 bases at V and 1 base at J, with 6 bases in the middle. The CDR3 is 14 amino acids. CDR3 amino acids: CASSLARWNTEAFF. The CDR3 DNA reads as TGTGCCAGCAGTTTAGCGCGTTGGAACACTGAAGCTTTCTTT.

There are many counts of this clonotype. The chain recombines TRBV7-3 with TRBJ2-5; possibly TRBD1 for D (6 bases). Germline V CDR1 and CDR2: SGHTA, FQGTGA. Between the trimmed V and J ends, which lost 1 base and 2 bases, there was a span of 8 bases. This CDR3 is built from 14 residues. The CDR3 DNA sequence: TGTGCCAGCAGCTTAAGGACAGAGCAAGAGACCCAGTACTTC. This encodes CASSLRTEQETQYF.